This is a list of T cell receptor beta chains from one sample in a study of cytomegalovirus exposure and HLA in healthy donors. Only in-frame clones appear in the TCRdb table, and some are missing; sequencing was by immunoSEQ multiplex PCR. The data hold fewer than 95,000 clones, with roughly 94% observed a single time. Input material: PBMCs. The source is a woman aged 18 to 35 in good health and CMV-seronegative. CDR3s include the opening cysteine and the closing phenylalanine or tryptophan. A D gene is named only where the DNA matches it firmly. Size is stated for part of the rows, as once, few or many counts, or as a class when the clone is expanded.

abundance	v_gene	d_gene	j_gene	CDR3nt	CDR3aa
once	TRBV5-4	TRBD1	TRBJ2-7	TGTGCCAGCAGCCCTCAGACCTACAGGGGAAGGAACGAGCAGTACTTC	CASSPQTYRGRNEQYF
-	TRBV2	TRBD1	TRBJ1-3	TGTGCCACCCTACTGGACAGGGGGCCGAACACCATATATTTT	CATLLDRGPNTIYF
-	TRBV7-3	-	TRBJ2-2	TGTGCCAGCAGTCCTAGTGAGGCCGGGGAGCTGTTTTTT	CASSPSEAGELFF
few	TRBV6-4	-	TRBJ2-2	TGTGCCAGCAGTGTGGAGGACACCGGGGAGCTGTTTTTT	CASSVEDTGELFF
-	TRBV11-2	TRBD1	TRBJ2-1	TGTGCCAGCAGCTCGCTAAAGGGGGGACAGGGTAGAAATGAGCAGTTCTTC	CASSSLKGGQGRNEQFF
-	TRBV7-9	-	TRBJ2-6	TGTGCCAGCAGTTCCGCCACCCTCAGGACTTCTGGGGCCAACGTCCTGACTTTC	CASSSATLRTSGANVLTF
-	TRBV6-4	-	TRBJ2-7	TGTGCCAGCAGTCCGGAGGCGCATCGAACCTACGAGCAGTACTTC	CASSPEAHRTYEQYF
-	TRBV6-1	-	TRBJ1-3	TGTGCCAGCAGTGAATCGGGATACTCTGGAAACACCATATATTTT	CASSESGYSGNTIYF
-	TRBV15	-	TRBJ2-1	TGTGCCACCTCGGGGACTTCCTACAATGAGCAGTTCTTC	CATSGTSYNEQFF
-	TRBV9	TRBD1	TRBJ2-1	TGTGCCAGCAGTCTAACAGGGGGAGCCTACAATGAGCAGTTCTTC	CASSLTGGAYNEQFF
-	TRBV27	TRBD2	TRBJ2-3	TGTGCCAGCAGGCAGGGACTAGCGGGGGGCAGGGCGCAGTATTTT	CASRQGLAGGRAQYF
few	TRBV6-1	-	TRBJ2-3	TGTGCCAGCAGTGAAGGGCTGGACTCAGATACGCAGTATTTT	CASSEGLDSDTQYF
-	TRBV5-1	TRBD2	TRBJ2-3	TGCGCCAGCAGCTTGATTCCTAGCGGGGGGGGCACAGATACGCAGTATTTT	CASSLIPSGGGTDTQYF
-	TRBV7-6	TRBD1	TRBJ2-7	TGTGCCAGCAGCCTAGCCGGGACAGAAATTGTGTACTTC	CASSLAGTEIVYF
-	TRBV5-5	-	TRBJ1-5	TGTGCCAGCAGATCCGGCGGAGGTCAACAGTGGCCCCAGCATTTT	CASRSGGGQQWPQHF
-	TRBV7-2	-	TRBJ2-7	TGTGCCAGCAGCCCACCTGGGGGGGGGCACGAGCAGTACTTC	CASSPPGGGHEQYF
-	TRBV21-1	-	TRBJ2-7	TGTGCCAGCAGCAAAGTGGCCGAGCAGTACTTC	CASSKVAEQYF
-	TRBV6-5	-	TRBJ2-7	TGTGCCAGCAGTTACAACACCCCGGGGTCCGAGCAGTACTTC	CASSYNTPGSEQYF
-	TRBV19	-	TRBJ2-7	TGTGCCAGTAGTCAGGGGCCGCTCTCCTACGAGCAGTACTTC	CASSQGPLSYEQYF
-	TRBV9	-	TRBJ2-4	TGTGCCAGCAAGTCCCGGGTTCTCCTGACAGCCAAAAACATTCAGTACTTC	CASKSRVLLTAKNIQYF
-	TRBV7-8	TRBD1	TRBJ1-6	TGTGCCAGCAGCCCGGACAGGGGGAATTCACCCCTCCACTTT	CASSPDRGNSPLHF
-	TRBV2	-	TRBJ2-1	TGTGCCAGCAGACTCTCAAGTTATGAGCAGTTCTTC	CASRLSSYEQFF
once	TRBV28	TRBD1	TRBJ1-2	TGTGCCAGCAGTTTAATTGGGACAGGGGGCGCGAGCTATGGCTACACCTTC	CASSLIGTGGASYGYTF
-	TRBV9	-	TRBJ1-2	TGTGCCAGCAGCGTAGGGGGCCAGGGATACTATGGCTACACCTTC	CASSVGGQGYYGYTF
-	TRBV28	-	TRBJ1-2	TGTGCCAGCAGCCGACAGCTAAACTATGGCTACACCTTC	CASSRQLNYGYTF
-	TRBV2	-	TRBJ1-6	TGTGCCAGCAGCCCCAAAGGCGGTTCACCCCTCCACTTT	CASSPKGGSPLHF
-	TRBV5-5	-	TRBJ1-6	TGTGCCAGCAGCTTGGCCGCGGATCCACCCCTCCACTTT	CASSLAADPPLHF
-	TRBV10-3	-	TRBJ1-1	TGTGCCATCAGTGATCGGGACTATGGTGAAGCTTTCTTT	CAISDRDYGEAFF
-	TRBV7-9	TRBD1	TRBJ2-7	TGTGCCAGCAGAGGGGGCGGGCACTACGAGCAGTACTTC	CASRGGGHYEQYF
-	TRBV4-1	TRBD2	TRBJ2-1	TGCGCCAGCAGCCAAGATCGCGATAGCGGGGCCGACAATGAGCAGTTCTTC	CASSQDRDSGADNEQFF
-	TRBV7-9	-	TRBJ1-4	TGTGCCAGCAGCTTCGGGAGTTCTTCTAATGAAAAACTGTTTTTT	CASSFGSSSNEKLFF
-	TRBV7-9	-	TRBJ1-5	TGTGCCAGCAGCTTTATGGCAGGGACCCAGCATTTT	CASSFMAGTQHF
once	TRBV7-2	-	TRBJ2-3	TGTGCCAGCAGCTCATCCCGCACAGATACGCAGTATTTT	CASSSSRTDTQYF
-	TRBV7-9	-	TRBJ2-6	TGTGCCAGCAGCTTAGAAATAGGGAGAGGGACTGGGGCCAACGTCCTGACTTTC	CASSLEIGRGTGANVLTF
-	TRBV29-1	-	TRBJ1-3	TGCAGCGTTGAAGACAGGGGATCTTCTGGAAACACCATATATTTT	CSVEDRGSSGNTIYF